The 29 T cell receptor beta chains presented below share a single source sample, sequenced in a study of T-cell reconstitution after alpha-beta-depleted transplantation in children (dated by TCRdb to 2015 to 2016). In the paper's terms, the treatment or condition label means: allogeneic hematopoietic cell transplantation with graft depleted of TCRalphabeta T cells and CD19 B cells. The library was generated by PCR. The sequencer was an Illumina HiSeq 2500. Molecular barcoding was employed in the preparation of TCR libraries, with unique molecular identifiers being used to normalize TCRbeta repertoire quantification. The public reads were quality trimmed at Q25 with fastp and then assembled into clones with MiXCR by TCRdb, keeping productive beta chains. Each CDR3 protein appears once, grouped with its most common genes and DNA. The sample has roughly 200,000 distinct CDR3 sequences on record, around 9.9% of them singletons. 28% of the sample rests with the top ten.

The material sequenced was PBMCs, taken before TCRalphabeta/CD19-depleted stem cell transplant. The source is a child under two years old with acute myeloid leukemia, due to receive a stem cell transplant.

The sample holds many counts of this clonotype. The rearrangement joins TRBV5-1 to TRBJ2-7; possibly TRBD1 for D (6 bases). Germline-derived CDR1 and CDR2 are SGHRS and YFSETQ. The CDR3 runs to 14 residues. V gave up 0 bases and J gave up 4 bases, with 11 bases separating them. The CDR3 loop is CASSLAGGGYEQYF. In DNA, the CDR3 is TGCGCCAGCAGCTTGGCTGGGGGCGGTTACGAGCAGTACTTC. The variable domain in full, completed from reference TRBV5-1 and TRBJ2-7, reads KAGVTQTPRYLIKTRGQQVTLSCSPISGHRSVSWYQQTPGQGLQFLFEYFSETQRNKGNFPGRFSGRQFSNSRSEMNVSTLELGDSALYLCASSLAGGGYEQYFGPGTRLTVT.

V is TRBV7-3 and J is TRBJ2-1; TRBD1 is a possible D gene (6 bases). Trimming took 3 bases from V and 2 from J, leaving 11 bases between them. CDR1 is SGHTA and CDR2 is FQGTGA in the germline V gene. The CDR3 extends over 15 amino acids. The CDR3 nucleotides read TGTGCCAGCAGCTTGAACAGGGATCCCTACAATGAGCAGTTCTTC. The encoded protein is CASSLNRDPYNEQFF.

This clonotype was seen only a few times. The chain is built from TRBV6-1 and TRBJ2-2, with D maybe TRBD2 (6 bases). V was cut by 3 bases and J by 3 bases, with 8 bases left in between. The CDR3 extends over 14 amino acids. Germline V lookup: CDR1 MNHNS, CDR2 SASEGT. CDR3 residues: CASSEQRDTGELFF. CDR3 DNA: TGTGCCAGCAGTGAGCAGCGGGACACCGGGGAGCTGTTTTTT.

This clonotype was counted many times. For the CDR3, the DNA is TGTGCCAGCAGTTACTTTCGCGGGGGGGGCAATGGCTACACCTTC. It translates to CASSYFRGGGNGYTF. This rearrangement joins TRBV28 to TRBJ1-2; perhaps TRBD1 as D (6 bases). The V gene's germline CDR1 is MDHEN and CDR2 SYDVKM. V was trimmed by 4 bases and J by 6 bases, leaving 18 bases between them. CDR3 length equals 15 residues.

The table lists this clonotype with many counts. The chain joins TRBV20-1 to TRBJ2-1; 11 bases are a match to TRBD2. V lost 5 bases and J lost 1; bases outside the gene matches: 7. CDR3 length: 16 residues. Germline-derived CDR1 and CDR2 are DFQATT and SNEGSKA (reference sequence). The CDR3: CSAVSRLAGSYNEQFF. In nucleotides, the CDR3 is TGCAGTGCTGTTAGTCGACTAGCGGGGTCCTACAATGAGCAGTTCTTC.

This clonotype was counted ten times or more. V and J are TRBV11-3 and TRBJ1-1; no reliable D call. The CDR3 totals 16 residues. The germline gives CDR1 SGHNT, CDR2 YENEEA. V lost 5 bases to trimming and J lost 6 bases, with 22 bases between them. CDR3 loop: CASSPHLNTVRPEAFF. Here the CDR3 DNA reads TGTGCCAGCAGCCCCCACCTAAACACAGTCCGCCCTGAAGCTTTCTTT.

With regard to this clonotype: A read error may be the cause here, since a much bigger clone is one base away. CDR3: CASSLGGRDYGDTF. Written as DNA, the CDR3 is TGTGCCAGCAGCCTGGGGGGTAGGGACTATGGCGACACCTTC. The chain carries TRBV7-2 and TRBJ1-2, with D possibly being TRBD1 (5 bases). Per germline, CDR1 SGHTA and CDR2 FQGNSA. CDR3 length equals 14 residues.

This clonotype was counted ten times or more. The V and J genes are TRBV3-1 and TRBJ1-6; tentatively, D is TRBD1 (6 bases). The CDR3 covers 15 residues. V was cut by 4 bases and J by 7 bases, with 14 bases left in between. Germline CDR1 and CDR2: LGHDT and YNNKEL (reference sequence). The CDR3 nucleotides read TGTGCCAGCAGCCCAGGGGCCAGGGTAAATTCACCCCTCCACTTT. It is translated as CASSPGARVNSPLHF.

This clonotype showed up many times. The chain has TRBV15 and TRBJ1-1, with D maybe TRBD1 (6 bases). Germline CDR1 is LNHNV and CDR2 is YYDKDF (reference sequence). V lost 4 bases and J lost 8, with 8 bases in between. CDR3 size: 11 residues. CDR3 region: CATSKTGEAFF. CDR3 nucleotide sequence: TGTGCCACCAGCAAGACAGGAGAAGCTTTCTTT.

In this sample, this clonotype turned up many times. This chain links TRBV12-3 or TRBV12-4 with TRBJ2-2, with TRBD2 matching 7 bases. CDR3 length equals 17 residues. The J segment lost 1 base and the V segment lost 3 bases, leaving 8 bases of the junction unmatched. As DNA, the CDR3 is TGTGCCAGCAGTTTTGCGCGGGAGAGGGAGAACACCGGGGAGCTGTTTTTT. This encodes CASSFARERENTGELFF.

At least ten counts were recorded for this clonotype. The rearrangement links TRBV28 to TRBJ2-7, with 7 bases matching TRBD1. V trimming: 6 bases; J trimming: 3 bases; junction bases outside the gene matches: 8. This CDR3 spans 14 amino acids. CDR1 MDHEN and CDR2 SYDVKM come from the germline V gene. CDR3 bases: TGTGCCAGCAGCTCGGGACAGAACCTCTACGAGCAGTACTTC. It is translated as CASSSGQNLYEQYF.

At least ten counts were recorded for this clonotype. The CDR3 nucleotides read TGTGCCAGCAGTAATGAGGGGAGAGAGACCCAGTACTTC. It specifies CASSNEGRETQYF. V gene TRBV7-8 combines with J gene TRBJ2-5; the D call may be TRBD1 or TRBD2 (5 bases each). The CDR3 is made up of 13 amino acids. Germline loops: CDR1 SGHVS, CDR2 FQNEAQ. Between the trimmed V and J ends, which lost 6 bases and 4 bases, there was a span of 12 bases.

This clonotype was seen only a few times. The chain links TRBV5-1 to TRBJ1-2; the D is unclear. Trimming pared 3 bases from V and 4 bases from J, leaving 13 bases between. CDR1 and CDR2 from the germline V gene are SGHRS and YFSETQ. The CDR3 is 14 amino acids. The CDR3 DNA is TGCGCCAGCAGCTCGGACGGCCCTGGCTATGGCTACACCTTC. It codes for CASSSDGPGYGYTF.

This clonotype showed up many times. This chain uses TRBV2 with TRBJ1-3, with no clear D. Germline-derived CDR1 and CDR2 are SNHLY and FYNNEI. The CDR3 has 15 residues. With 3 bases removed from V and 0 bases from J, the gap between germline ends came to 9 bases. The CDR3 is CASSDLRSSGNTIYF. CDR3 DNA: TGTGCCAGCAGTGATCTCAGGTCCTCTGGAAACACCATATATTTT.

This clonotype appeared many times. CDR3 amino acids: CASSPWVGNPNIQYF. CDR3 DNA: TGTGCCAGCAGCCCCTGGGTAGGTAACCCGAACATTCAGTACTTC. The chain recombines TRBV3-1 with TRBJ2-4, with unresolved D. Trimming removed 4 bases at V and 7 bases at J, with 17 bases between. Germline CDR1 is LGHDT and CDR2 is YNNKEL (reference sequence). The CDR3 is 15 residues long. Together with reference TRBV3-1 and TRBJ2-4, the CDR3 gives the full variable domain: DTAVSQTPKYLVTQMGNDKSIKCEQNLGHDTMYWYKQDSKKFLKIMFSYNNKELIINETVPNRFSPKSPDKAHLNLHINSLELGDSAVYFCASSPWVGNPNIQYFGAGTRLSVL.

The chain is built from TRBV28 and TRBJ2-4; TRBD2 might be the D (5 bases). V gave up 9 bases and J gave up 0 bases, with 18 bases separating them. CDR3 size: 16 residues. Germline V gene sequence: CDR1 MDHEN, CDR2 SYDVKM. The CDR3 DNA reads as TGTGCCAGTCAACGGGAAGGCACTATAGCCAAAAACATTCAGTACTTC. Encoded protein: CASQREGTIAKNIQYF. Variable domain in full (rest from reference TRBV28 and TRBJ2-4): DVKVTQSSRYLVKRTGEKVFLECVQDMDHENMFWYRQDPGLGLRLIYFSYDVKMKEKGDIPEGYSVSREKKERFSLILESASTNQTSMYLCASQREGTIAKNIQYFGAGTRLSVL.

This clonotype was found many times. The J gene is TRBJ1-3, the V gene TRBV18; tentative D call: TRBD1 (5 bases). The CDR3 length is 16 residues. The germline V gene encodes CDR1 KGHSH and CDR2 LQKENI. V lost 2 bases, J lost 4 bases, and 15 bases lay in between. The chain's CDR3 is CASSPGRVQGGNTIYF. DNA for the CDR3: TGTGCCAGCTCACCAGGCAGGGTACAAGGCGGAAACACCATATATTTT.

This clonotype appeared many times. The chain links TRBV7-2 to TRBJ2-1; 8 positions agree with TRBD2. After removal of 4 bases from V and 8 bases from J, the junction contained 7 bases not matched to a gene. This CDR3 is built from 14 residues. Germline lookup yields CDR1 SGHTA and CDR2 FQGNSA. CDR3 nucleotide sequence: TGTGCCAGCAGCTACAGCGGGAGCGGCGATGAGCAGTTCTTC. As protein: CASSYSGSGDEQFF.

This clonotype was observed at least ten times. The chain uses TRBV24-1 and TRBJ2-3; 9 bases match TRBD2. Germline assignment: CDR1 KGHDR and CDR2 SFDVKD. The CDR3 is 16 residues long. Trimming took 4 bases from V and 1 from J; bases not matched to a gene: 5. CDR3 amino acids: CATSDPTSGGTDTQYF. CDR3 bases: TGTGCCACCAGTGACCCGACTAGCGGCGGCACAGATACGCAGTATTTT.

This clonotype was counted many times. V usage is TRBV7-6 and J usage is TRBJ2-1; no definite D call. The germline V and J ends were trimmed by 6 bases and 7 bases, with 7 bases remaining between them. This CDR3 spans 11 amino acids. CDR1 is SGHVS and CDR2 is FNYEAQ in the germline V gene. CDR3 DNA sequence: TGTGCCAGCAGAGAGACTAATGAGCAGTTCTTC. Translated: CASRETNEQFF.

This clonotype came up many times. The genes are TRBV29-1 and TRBJ2-1; 11 bases map to TRBD2. The CDR3 is 15 residues long. The germline CDR1 and CDR2 sequences are SQVTM and ANQGSEA. With V trimmed by 7 bases and J by 4 bases, 9 bases remained unmatched. The CDR3 here is CSASGGTSGYNEQFF. DNA for the CDR3: TGCAGCGCCTCAGGAGGGACTAGCGGATACAATGAGCAGTTCTTC.

The chain recombines TRBV7-7 with TRBJ2-2; no clear D gene. V was pared by 5 bases and J by 4 bases, with 8 bases between. Per germline, CDR1 SSHAT and CDR2 FNYEAQ (reference sequence). The CDR3 length is 13 residues. CDR3 in DNA: TGTGCCAGCAGCATGGAGCCCACCGGGGAGCTGTTTTTT. Amino acid sequence: CASSMEPTGELFF.

This clonotype was counted ten times or more. This chain links TRBV20-1 with TRBJ2-1; 12 bases agree with TRBD2. With 8 bases clipped from V and 7 bases from J, the junction kept 6 bases outside the gene matches. Germline CDR1 DFQATT, CDR2 SNEGSKA (reference sequence). The CDR3 is 13 amino acids. The CDR3 region is CSLTSGGLNEQFF. CDR3 coding DNA: TGCAGTCTGACTAGCGGGGGCCTGAATGAGCAGTTCTTC.

In its sample, this clonotype was seen many times. CDR3 sequence (DNA): TGCAGTGCTGCCCGGGGGGACTATGGCTACACCTTC. The encoded protein is CSAARGDYGYTF. The chain joins TRBV20-1 to TRBJ1-2; the D gene is possibly TRBD1 (5 bases). Germline loops: CDR1 DFQATT, CDR2 SNEGSKA (reference sequence). CDR3 length: 12 amino acids. V dropped 5 bases and J dropped 3 bases, with 10 bases sitting between them.

This clonotype was counted many times. CDR3 loop: CASSLVGGGANVLTF. DNA for the CDR3: TGCGCCAGCAGCTTGGTCGGGGGTGGGGCCAACGTCCTGACTTTC. The chain combines TRBV5-1 with TRBJ2-6; a weak D match, TRBD2 (6 bases). Between the trimmed V and J ends, which lost 0 bases and 3 bases, there was a span of 7 bases. The CDR3 runs 15 residues. The V gene's germline CDR1 is SGHRS and CDR2 YFSETQ.

This clonotype was seen ten or more times. The chain carries TRBV4-1 and TRBJ2-2; no firm D call. Germline-derived CDR1 and CDR2 are MGHRA and YSYEKL. The CDR3 length is 16 residues. Trimming cost V 0 bases and J 4 bases, with 12 bases left between them. Written as DNA, the CDR3 is TGCGCCAGCAGCCAAGAGCGCGGACCGGGCACCGGGGAGCTGTTTTTT. Amino acid sequence: CASSQERGPGTGELFF.

This clonotype occurred many times. This chain connects TRBV24-1 to TRBJ1-2; D not certain. CDR1 KGHDR and CDR2 SFDVKD come from the germline V gene. The germline V and J ends were trimmed by 5 bases and 1 base, with 13 bases remaining between them. The length of the CDR3 is 15 residues. CDR3: CATSADGRYNYGYTF. The CDR3 DNA reads TGTGCCACCAGTGCTGACGGGAGGTATAACTATGGCTACACCTTC.

This clonotype was picked up a small number of times. This rearrangement joins TRBV5-1 to TRBJ2-2; D unresolved. The germline V and J ends were trimmed by 5 bases and 9 bases, with 8 bases remaining between them. The CDR3 runs to 11 residues. Germline V lookup: CDR1 SGHRS, CDR2 YFSETQ. As DNA, the CDR3 is TGCGCCAGCAGGCGGTCCTGGGAGCTGTTTTTT. Its translation: CASRRSWELFF.

This clonotype was counted many times. The chain combines TRBV12-3 or TRBV12-4 with TRBJ1-5; TRBD1 agrees at 8 bases. The V and J ends lost 6 bases and 2 bases, in that order; junction bases with no gene match: 9. The CDR3 runs 16 residues. The CDR3 here is CASSSPGQGRNQPQHF. The CDR3 nucleotides are TGTGCCAGCAGCTCCCCTGGACAGGGTCGCAATCAGCCCCAGCATTTT.